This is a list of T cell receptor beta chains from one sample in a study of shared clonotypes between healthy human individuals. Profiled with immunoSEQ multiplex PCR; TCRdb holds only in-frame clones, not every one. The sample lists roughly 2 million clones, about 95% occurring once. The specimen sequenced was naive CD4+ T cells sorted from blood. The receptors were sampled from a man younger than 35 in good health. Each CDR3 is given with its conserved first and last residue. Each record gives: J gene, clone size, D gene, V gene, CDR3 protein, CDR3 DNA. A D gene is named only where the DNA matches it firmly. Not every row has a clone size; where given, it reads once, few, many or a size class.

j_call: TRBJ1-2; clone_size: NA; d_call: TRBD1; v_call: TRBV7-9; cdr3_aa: CASSFGQANYGYTF; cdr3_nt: TGTGCCAGCAGCTTCGGACAGGCTAACTATGGCTACACCTTC
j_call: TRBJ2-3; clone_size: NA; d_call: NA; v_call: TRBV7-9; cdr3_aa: CASSLWEASDTQYF; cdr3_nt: TGTGCCAGCAGCTTGTGGGAGGCCTCAGATACGCAGTATTTT
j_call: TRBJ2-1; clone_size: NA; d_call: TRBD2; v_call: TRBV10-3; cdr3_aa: CAISPSGGRGEQFF; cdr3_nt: TGTGCCATCAGCCCTAGCGGGGGACGGGGTGAGCAGTTCTTC
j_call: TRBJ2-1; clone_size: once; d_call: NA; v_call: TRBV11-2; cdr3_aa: CASSLATLSYNEQFF; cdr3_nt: TGTGCCAGCAGCTTAGCGACTTTATCCTACAATGAGCAGTTCTTC
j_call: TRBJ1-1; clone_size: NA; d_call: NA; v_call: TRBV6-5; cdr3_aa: CASSYSDTNTEAFF; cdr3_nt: TGTGCCAGCAGTTACTCTGACACGAACACTGAAGCTTTCTTT
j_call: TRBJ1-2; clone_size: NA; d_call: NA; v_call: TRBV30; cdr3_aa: CAWSVPPQGILSGYTF; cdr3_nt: TGTGCCTGGAGTGTACCCCCCCAGGGGATCCTTTCTGGCTACACCTTC
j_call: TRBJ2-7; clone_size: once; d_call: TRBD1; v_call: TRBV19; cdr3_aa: CASSIFTGDHYEQYF; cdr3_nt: TGTGCCAGTAGTATCTTTACAGGGGACCACTACGAGCAGTACTTC
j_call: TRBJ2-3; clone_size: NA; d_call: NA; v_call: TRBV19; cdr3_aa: CASRLRGGSTDTQYF; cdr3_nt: TGTGCCTCAAGACTCCGTGGCGGTAGCACAGATACGCAGTATTTT
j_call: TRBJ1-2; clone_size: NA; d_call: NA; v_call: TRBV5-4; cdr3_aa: CASSLSPTTDHGYTF; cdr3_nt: TGTGCCAGCAGCTTATCTCCCACGACAGACCATGGCTACACCTTC
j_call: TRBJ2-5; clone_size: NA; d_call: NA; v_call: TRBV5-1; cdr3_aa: CASSVSGETQYF; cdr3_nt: TGCGCCAGCAGCGTTAGCGGAGAGACCCAGTACTTC
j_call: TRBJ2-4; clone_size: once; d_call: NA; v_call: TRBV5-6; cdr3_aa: CASSLARGQNIQYF; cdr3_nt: TGTGCCAGCAGCTTGGCTAGAGGGCAAAACATTCAGTACTTC
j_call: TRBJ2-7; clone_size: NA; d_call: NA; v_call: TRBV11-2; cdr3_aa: CASSQEAIGEQYF; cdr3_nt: TGTGCCAGCAGTCAAGAAGCTATCGGCGAGCAGTACTTC
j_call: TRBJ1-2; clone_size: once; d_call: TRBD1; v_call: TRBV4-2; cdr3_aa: CASSQGTGSYGYTF; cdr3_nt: TGTGCCAGCAGCCAAGGGACAGGGTCCTATGGCTACACCTTC
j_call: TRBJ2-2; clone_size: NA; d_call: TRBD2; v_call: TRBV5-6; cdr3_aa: CASSPGGRLNTGELFF; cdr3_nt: TGTGCCAGCAGCCCGGGGGGTCGACTCAACACCGGGGAGCTGTTTTTT
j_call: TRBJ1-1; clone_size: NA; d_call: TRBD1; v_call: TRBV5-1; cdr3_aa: CASSSLTGAGAFF; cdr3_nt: TGCGCCAGCAGCTCGTTGACAGGGGCCGGAGCTTTCTTT
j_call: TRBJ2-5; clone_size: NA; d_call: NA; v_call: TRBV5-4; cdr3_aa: CASSLGKGQETQYF; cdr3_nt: TGTGCCAGCAGCTTGGGGAAGGGACAAGAGACCCAGTACTTC
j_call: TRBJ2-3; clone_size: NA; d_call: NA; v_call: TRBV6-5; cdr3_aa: CASSYAASPKDTQYF; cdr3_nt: TGTGCCAGCAGTTACGCGGCAAGCCCGAAGGATACGCAGTATTTT